This entry describes one TCR beta chain. Its antigen is currently not known. Base qualities were left out, and no much larger clone turns up one base away. The CDR3 runs 15 residues from the cysteine to the phenylalanine. Only the CDR3 part of the read is kept: 45 bases, read in frame from the first base. V lost 3 bases and J lost 4 bases, and the count of bases not matched to a germline gene is 5. As encoded in the germline V gene, CDR1 is LGHNA while CDR2 is YNFKEQ. Using the deep immunoSEQ assay, multiplex PCR amplified TCR CDR3 regions from genomic DNA. Extracted genomic DNA from each cell subset was distributed evenly across all wells of several immunoSEQ 96-well plates, and each plate was treated as a replicate. For sorted subsets, around 0.2 ug of genomic DNA, equivalent to about 30,000 T cell genomes, went into each replicate PCR. The purified libraries were quantified using a Qubit 3.0 fluorometer, sized with a Bioanalyzer 2100, and then quantified again using the KAPA Library Quantification kit. Each immunoSEQ 96-well plate was sequenced on its own single-read 150-cycle Illumina NextSeq 550 flow cell. From the authors' description of their analysis: Because only junctional sequences without quality scores were contained in the immunoSEQ output, filtering matching that applied to full-length reads could not be performed. To assign V/J genes and CDR3, sequences were annotated against IMGT germline references using PyIR, a Python wrapper for IgBLAST v1.9. Reads with weak V/J assignments (E-value above 1e-6), missing CDR3, stop codons, out-of-frame junctions, or ambiguous translated residues were removed. V3J clonotypes were defined as sequences sharing an identical inferred V gene, J gene, and CDR3 amino acid sequence. To compute the percentage overlap between repertoires, the number of shared unique clonotypes was divided by the size of the smaller repertoire. Three approaches were used to assess repertoire richness: RTK rarefaction, the Chao1 estimator, and Recon v2.1 estimates of unobserved clonotypes. Generation probabilities were computed with OLGA for all TCRbeta clonotypes obtained by the gDNA method from a handful of donors. TCRdb holds this immuneACCESS table with in-frame rearrangements only. Some clones are missing; in checked studies, unresolved V genes explain under half, and the rest has no known cause. D and trimming were read from the DNA, whereas the V and J calls and clone size are those reported in that table. The sample table records about 600,000 clones; less than 98% of these occur just once. The ten largest clones capture approximately 0.057% of the sample.

The sample comes from a study of shared clonotypes between healthy human individuals (TCRdb year 2020). Some background on the complete study: The cohort included three men and a couple of women between 18 and 49 years of age. Between about 0.9 and 8.9 billion PBMCs per donor were obtained by leukapheresis. To estimate repertoire size and how much clonotype sharing occurs between individuals, the study deeply sequenced the blood TCR repertoires of five healthy adults. For each donor, CD4 naive and CD4 memory were each run on three plates, CD8 naive on two plates, and CD8 memory on one plate. Different laboratories and diverse techniques were used to prepare libraries and sequence TCR repertoires, to increase sequencing depth and limit assay-specific biases.

The study at large found these results: Compared with non-shared clonotypes, the clonotypes found in all four sorted-subset donors had higher generation probabilities. Because the study included only a small number of donors, the genetic and exposure-history diversity represented was limited. Sampling was restricted to blood, and TCR repertoires in tissues likely differ from the TCR repertoires found in blood. Naive subsets generally had larger estimated clonotype richness than memory subsets. Based on pairwise subsampling, the degree of clonotype sharing among donors was expected to be affected by sequencing depth. Sharing across several donors was observed for around 5% of naive CD4, about 3.2% of naive CD8, 2% to 2.5% of memory CD4, and about 0.4% of memory CD8 clonotypes. Rarefaction of sorted-subset datasets indicated incomplete sequencing despite the large sequencing depth.

The donors were healthy, HIV-negative adults who had no recently reported acute infections or vaccinations. Only Caucasian adults living in Nashville, Tennessee, USA were represented among the donors. CD4+ T cells were enriched through magnetic negative selection, after which naive cells were positively selected on CD45RA and the remaining negative fraction served as the memory subset. Blood was obtained by leukapheresis, after which PBMCs were separated by Ficoll-Histopaque density gradient centrifugation and cryopreserved in liquid nitrogen vapor phase. Purity and quantity of every magnetically sorted T cell population were checked by analytical flow cytometry. From each sorted fraction, genomic DNA was isolated and quantified by UV absorbance on a Nanodrop 2000c.

Material: naive CD4+ T cells sorted from blood. The sample's cell subset or site label is to be understood as: CD45RA+ positively selected. The sequence is built from TRBV4-2 and TRBJ2-1; 8 junctional bases match TRBD2. This TCR was sampled from a woman in her 30s in good health. The CDR3 protein sequence reads: CASSHDSGTYNEQFF. The bases read TGTGCCAGCAGCCACGATAGCGGGACTTACAATGAGCAGTTCTTC.